These 31 T cell receptor beta chains originate from one sample sequenced in a study of chemoradiotherapy in HPV16-positive cancers. Sequenced by immunoSEQ multiplex PCR; TCRdb stores in-frame clones only, minus some. Among about 25,000 clones, roughly 94% were seen once, and the ten largest hold over 2.5%. The specimen was taken from a patient who underwent chemoradiotherapy. The receptor set was obtained from a human donor with HPV-associated anogenital cancer.

The chain carries TRBV5-1 and TRBJ1-2; 7 bases fit TRBD1. Trimming at V came to 0 bases and at J to 6 bases, leaving 8 bases not matched to a gene. This CDR3 is built from 15 residues. The germline CDR1 and CDR2 sequences are SGHRS and YFSETQ. This CDR3 reads CASSLVPGGEDGYTF. The CDR3 DNA follows: TGCGCCAGCAGCTTGGTTCCAGGGGGAGAGGATGGCTACACCTTC. The variable domain in full, completed from reference TRBV5-1 and TRBJ1-2, reads KAGVTQTPRYLIKTRGQQVTLSCSPISGHRSVSWYQQTPGQGLQFLFEYFSETQRNKGNFPGRFSGRQFSNSRSEMNVSTLELGDSALYLCASSLVPGGEDGYTFGSGTRLTVV.

V usage is TRBV11-2 and J usage is TRBJ1-2; D uncertain. This CDR3 is 13 amino acids long. The V gene lost 0 bases and the J gene lost 6 bases, with 8 bases spanning the gap. Germline V CDR1 and CDR2: SGHAT, FQNNGV. CDR3 loop: CASSLERVDGYTF. The CDR3 coding sequence is TGTGCCAGCAGCTTAGAGAGAGTGGATGGCTACACCTTC.

This clone came up once. This chain links TRBV15 with TRBJ1-3; 7 bases map to TRBD1. V lost 5 bases to trimming and J lost 3 bases; unmatched junction nucleotides: 19. CDR3 length: 19 amino acids. Germline V gene data show CDR1 as LNHNV and CDR2 as YYDKDF (reference sequence). The CDR3, as DNA: TGTGCCACCAGCTTGTCGACAGGGTTAGTGGAGACTCGTGGAAACACCATATATTTT. This codes for CATSLSTGLVETRGNTIYF.

The chain joins TRBV6-5 to TRBJ2-3; weak D call: TRBD1 (6 bases). Trimming pared 7 bases from V and 1 base from J, leaving 12 bases between. Germline values: CDR1 MNHEY, CDR2 SVGAGI. The CDR3 is made up of 14 amino acids. The CDR3 DNA sequence: TGTGCCAGCACCATAAAGGGGGGCACAGATACGCAGTATTTT. Its translation: CASTIKGGTDTQYF.

This chain links TRBV28 with TRBJ2-3; 13 bases map to TRBD2. The CDR3 runs 18 residues. Germline CDR1 reads MDHEN; CDR2 reads SYDVKM. Trimming cost V 2 bases and J 5 bases; bases outside gene matches: 10. The CDR3 spells CASSLPRTSGGRRDTQYF. DNA of the CDR3: TGTGCCAGCAGTTTACCCAGGACTAGCGGGGGAAGACGAGATACGCAGTATTTT. The complete variable domain, with remaining parts taken from reference TRBV28 and TRBJ2-3, reads DVKVTQSSRYLVKRTGEKVFLECVQDMDHENMFWYRQDPGLGLRLIYFSYDVKMKEKGDIPEGYSVSREKKERFSLILESASTNQTSMYLCASSLPRTSGGRRDTQYFGPGTRLTVL.

J is TRBJ1-1 and V is TRBV5-1, with D perhaps matching TRBD1 (6 bases). The CDR3 totals 14 residues. Trimming pared 4 bases from V and 0 bases from J, leaving 10 bases between. CDR1 is SGHRS, CDR2 YFSETQ, per germline. This chain's CDR3 is CASSPDRMNTEAFF. The CDR3 DNA sequence: TGCGCCAGCAGCCCGGACAGAATGAACACTGAAGCTTTCTTT.

This rearrangement joins TRBV19 to TRBJ2-1, with 12 nucleotides matching TRBD2. Germline values: CDR1 LNHDA, CDR2 SQIVND (reference sequence). The CDR3 is made up of 16 amino acids. The V gene end was trimmed by 5 bases and the J gene end by 4 bases; junction bases not matched to a gene: 6. CDR3 coding DNA: TGTGCCAGTAGTTCCATAGGACTAGCGGGATACAATGAGCAGTTCTTC. The encoded protein is CASSSIGLAGYNEQFF.

The chain is built from TRBV18 and TRBJ2-7; unclear D gene. Germline-derived CDR1 and CDR2 are KGHSH and LQKENI. This CDR3 region has 13 residues. Trimming cost V 3 bases and J 2 bases, with 8 bases left between them. The CDR3 protein is CASSPLGTYEQYF. The CDR3 DNA is TGTGCCAGCTCACCTTTGGGTACCTACGAGCAGTACTTC.

This rearrangement joins TRBV21-1 to TRBJ1-2. TRBV21-1 is labeled a pseudogene. CDR3 length equals 16 residues. The CDR3 reads CASSTTSSGLKEGYTF. Here the CDR3 DNA reads TGTGCCAGCAGCACCACCTCCTCGGGACTCAAGGAAGGCTACACCTTC.

This clone came up once. The J gene is TRBJ2-7, the V gene TRBV6-6; D is unclear. The V and J ends lost 0 bases and 6 bases respectively, with 6 bases between them. The germline V gene has CDR1 MNHNY and CDR2 SVGAGI (reference sequence). The CDR3 has 12 amino acids. CDR3 nucleotide sequence: TGTGCCAGCAGTTACTCCCTTAGCGAGCAGTACTTC. Amino acids: CASSYSLSEQYF.

The rearrangement links TRBV5-1 to TRBJ2-5, with a weak D call TRBD1 (6 bases). The V gene's germline CDR1 is SGHRS and CDR2 YFSETQ. This CDR3 has 15 amino acids. V was shortened by 0 bases and J by 2 bases, with 11 bases between the two germline ends. Written as DNA, the CDR3 is TGCGCCAGCAGCTTGGGACAGGTGTCTCAAGAGACCCAGTACTTC. Its protein is CASSLGQVSQETQYF. Full variable domain (outside the CDR3, taken from reference TRBV5-1 and TRBJ2-5): KAGVTQTPRYLIKTRGQQVTLSCSPISGHRSVSWYQQTPGQGLQFLFEYFSETQRNKGNFPGRFSGRQFSNSRSEMNVSTLELGDSALYLCASSLGQVSQETQYFGPGTRLLVL.

The chain joins TRBV7-2 to TRBJ2-7; D call uncertain. This CDR3 is built from 13 residues. Germline assignment: CDR1 SGHTA and CDR2 FQGNSA. V was clipped by 5 bases and J by 2 bases, with 10 bases between them. The CDR3 here is CASSPDHTYEQYF. The DNA for the CDR3 is TGTGCCAGCAGCCCGGACCATACCTACGAGCAGTACTTC.

This chain connects TRBV25-1 to TRBJ1-6, with D unclear. Germline lookup yields CDR1 MGHDK and CDR2 SYGVNS. CDR3 length: 13 residues. Trimming pared 2 bases from V and 11 bases from J, leaving 10 bases between. CDR3 DNA: TGTGCCAGCAGTGAACTGATGATGGCACCCCTCCACTTT. It translates to CASSELMMAPLHF.

The CDR3 loop is CASSYASKHFEQFF. Here the CDR3 DNA reads TGTGCCAGCAGTTACGCCTCCAAACATTTTGAGCAGTTCTTC. This rearrangement joins TRBV6-5 to TRBJ2-1; no firm D call. Germline V gene lookup returns CDR1 MNHEY and CDR2 SVGAGI. Trimming took off 2 bases at V and 9 bases at J, with 14 bases between the two ends. This CDR3 region has 14 residues.

The rearrangement uses TRBV5-1 and TRBJ1-4, with TRBD1 matching 10 bases. V lost 4 bases, J lost 8 bases, and 8 bases stayed unmatched. The CDR3 is 15 amino acids. Germline loops: CDR1 SGHRS, CDR2 YFSETQ. The CDR3 loop reads CASSQEGTGDEKLFF. CDR3 DNA: TGCGCCAGCAGCCAGGAGGGGACAGGGGACGAAAAACTGTTTTTT.

The chain recombines TRBV2 with TRBJ1-5; no clear D gene. The CDR3 sequence is 17 residues long. Deletions cut 5 bases from V and 3 bases from J, with 20 bases between. CDR1 and CDR2 from the germline V gene are SNHLY and FYNNEI. This CDR3 is CASSKYLGGGDNQPQHF. In DNA form, the CDR3 reads TGTGCCAGCAGTAAATACCTTGGTGGAGGTGACAATCAGCCCCAGCATTTT.

This sequence joins TRBV29-1 and TRBJ1-1, with 7 bases matching TRBD1. The CDR3 spans 13 residues. Germline values: CDR1 SQVTM, CDR2 ANQGSEA. V dropped 6 bases and J dropped 1; count of bases not matched to a gene: 5. The DNA for the CDR3 is TGCAGCGTGGCGGGACAGCCGAACACTGAAGCTTTCTTT. This gives the protein CSVAGQPNTEAFF.

The rearrangement joins TRBV6-6 to TRBJ2-7, with D possibly matching TRBD1 (6 bases). This CDR3 region has 13 residues. The germline CDR1 and CDR2 sequences are MNHNY and SVGAGI (reference sequence). Deletions cut 2 bases from V and 3 bases from J, with 8 bases between. For the CDR3, the DNA is TGTGCCAGCAGTTACACGGACAGCTACGAGCAGTACTTC. Encoded protein: CASSYTDSYEQYF.

There are a few counts of this clone. The chain is built from TRBV4-1 and TRBJ1-2; TRBD1 is a possible D gene (6 bases). V gave up 0 bases and J gave up 5 bases, with 10 bases separating them. CDR3 size: 14 residues. Germline V lookup: CDR1 MGHRA, CDR2 YSYEKL. The CDR3 loop reads CASSQEIQGYGYTF. The CDR3 region has the DNA TGCGCCAGCAGCCAAGAAATCCAGGGGTATGGCTACACCTTC.

The V and J genes are TRBV7-2 and TRBJ2-1; D gene ambiguous. Germline V lookup: CDR1 SGHTA, CDR2 FQGNSA. The V end lost 6 bases, the J end lost 7 bases, and 7 bases lay between the germline ends. The CDR3 spans 11 residues. The CDR3: CASRQKNEQFF. DNA for the CDR3: TGTGCCAGCAGGCAAAAGAATGAGCAGTTCTTC.

The chain couples TRBV7-2 to TRBJ1-2; the match to TRBD1 covers 10 bases. This CDR3 has 15 residues. Germline-derived CDR1 and CDR2 are SGHTA and FQGNSA. Unmatched junction bases numbered 6, after V lost 5 bases and J lost 3 bases. The CDR3 DNA is TGTGCCAGCAGCCGCCGGACAGGGGGGGACTATGGCTACACCTTC. It yields the protein CASSRRTGGDYGYTF.

The CDR3 DNA reads TGTGCCAGCAGCTTTGGTGGGGGTGTAGGGGCTGAAGCTTTCTTT. Encoded protein: CASSFGGGVGAEAFF. The V call is TRBV13, the J call TRBJ1-1, with a tentative D call TRBD1 (5 bases). CDR1 is PRHDT and CDR2 is FYEKMQ in the germline V gene (reference sequence). The CDR3 sequence is 15 residues long. The germline V and J ends were trimmed by 3 bases and 6 bases, with 17 bases remaining between them.

The genes are TRBV7-2 and TRBJ1-3; unclear D gene. The germline gives CDR1 SGHTA, CDR2 FQGNSA. The length of the CDR3 is 14 residues. Trimming removed 5 bases at V and 0 bases at J, with 8 bases between. Here the CDR3 DNA reads TGTGCCAGCAGCGACCCTAGCTCTGGAAACACCATATATTTT. As protein: CASSDPSSGNTIYF. The entire variable domain, with the rest obtained from reference TRBV7-2 and TRBJ1-3, is as follows: GAGVSQSPSNKVTEKGKDVELRCDPISGHTALYWYRQSLGQGLEFLIYFQGNSAPDKSGLPSDRFSAERTGGSVSTLTIQRTQQEDSAVYLCASSDPSSGNTIYFGEGSWLTVV.

This rearrangement joins TRBV5-4 to TRBJ2-1, with 9 bases lining up with TRBD2. The CDR3 loop spans 16 amino acids. CDR1 is SGHNT, CDR2 YYREEE, per germline (reference sequence). V lost 0 bases and J lost 7; bases outside the gene matches: 8. DNA for the CDR3: TGTGCCAGCAGCTTGGAAGGTAGCGGGAGTCGAAATGAGCAGTTCTTC. Translation: CASSLEGSGSRNEQFF.

This clone was observed once. The chain combines TRBV6-6 with TRBJ1-3; TRBD1 matches at 8 bases. The CDR3 consists of 14 residues. Germline V gene data show CDR1 as MNHNY and CDR2 as SVGAGI (reference sequence). V shed 2 bases and J 7 bases; nucleotides not matched to a gene: 4. CDR3 DNA: TGTGCCAGCAGTTACGTAGGACAGGGCAACACCATATATTTT. This gives the protein CASSYVGQGNTIYF.

The chain recombines TRBV5-4 with TRBJ1-1; D call uncertain. Germline V CDR1 and CDR2: SGHNT, YYREEE (reference sequence). CDR3 length equals 14 residues. The ends were cut back, 0 bases at V and 7 bases at J, with 13 bases in the middle. The CDR3, as DNA: TGTGCCAGCAGCTTGGATGGGCAGCGTGGTGAAGCTTTCTTT. Protein sequence: CASSLDGQRGEAFF.

This chain uses TRBV4-2 with TRBJ2-1; TRBD2 matches 12 bases. Germline CDR1 reads LGHNA; CDR2 reads YNFKEQ. Trimming cost V 0 bases and J 10 bases; bases outside gene matches: 7. The CDR3 loop spans 16 amino acids. CDR3 region: CASSQDLASGRGEQFF. The CDR3 DNA follows: TGTGCCAGCAGCCAAGATTTGGCTAGCGGGAGGGGAGAGCAGTTCTTC.

The rearrangement links TRBV5-8 to TRBJ1-2; 7 positions agree with TRBD1. Germline assignment: CDR1 SGHTS and CDR2 YDEGEE. The CDR3 covers 14 residues. V was pared by 0 bases and J by 3 bases, with 2 bases of the junction left unmatched. The CDR3 DNA follows: TGTGCCAGCAGCTTGGACAGGGGCCACTATGGCTACACCTTC. The encoded protein is CASSLDRGHYGYTF.

The CDR3 nucleotides are TGTGCCAGCAGTTTAGACAGGTCTGGGGCCAACGTCCTGACTTTC. Amino acids: CASSLDRSGANVLTF. The rearrangement uses TRBV6-6 and TRBJ2-6; tentatively, D is TRBD1 (6 bases). Germline V gives CDR1 MNHNY, CDR2 SVGAGI (reference sequence). V lost 4 bases and J lost 1, with 8 bases in between. This CDR3 contains 15 residues.

This chain uses TRBV5-1 with TRBJ2-1; D remains unclear. V lost 1 base to trimming and J lost 3 bases, with 11 bases between them. Per the germline V gene, CDR1 is SGHRS and CDR2 is YFSETQ. This CDR3 is built from 15 residues. DNA of the CDR3: TGCGCCAGCAGCTTGACTGGGCAGTACTACAATGAGCAGTTCTTC. Translated: CASSLTGQYYNEQFF.

This sequence joins TRBV28 and TRBJ1-5; D unclear. This CDR3 spans 13 amino acids. Trimming stripped 4 bases from V and 4 bases from J, with 8 bases between. Per the germline V gene, CDR1 is MDHEN and CDR2 is SYDVKM. The CDR3 loop reads CASSSTGNQPQHF. CDR3 coding DNA: TGTGCCAGCAGTTCGACGGGAAATCAGCCCCAGCATTTT.